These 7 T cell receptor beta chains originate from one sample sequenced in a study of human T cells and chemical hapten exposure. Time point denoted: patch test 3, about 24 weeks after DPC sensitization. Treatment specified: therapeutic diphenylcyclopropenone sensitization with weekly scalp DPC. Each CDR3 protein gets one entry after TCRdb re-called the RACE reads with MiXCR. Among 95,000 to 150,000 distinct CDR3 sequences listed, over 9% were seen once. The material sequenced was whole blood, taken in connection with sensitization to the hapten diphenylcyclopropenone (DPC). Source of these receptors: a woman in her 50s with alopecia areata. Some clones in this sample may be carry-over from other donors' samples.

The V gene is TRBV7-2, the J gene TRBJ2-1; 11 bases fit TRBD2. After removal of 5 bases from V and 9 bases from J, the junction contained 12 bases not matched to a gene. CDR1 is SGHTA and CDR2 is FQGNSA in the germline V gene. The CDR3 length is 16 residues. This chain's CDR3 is CASSPRGLAGGSEQFF. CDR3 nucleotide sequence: TGTGCCAGCAGCCCTAGAGGGCTAGCGGGGGGTAGTGAGCAGTTCTTC.

CDR3 in DNA: TGTGCCAGCAGTTTCGGCCAAGGGTTCGCTGAAGCTTTCTTT. Encoded protein: CASSFGQGFAEAFF. The chain uses TRBV12-3 or TRBV12-4 and TRBJ1-1; D remains unclear. CDR3 length: 14 amino acids. V was shortened by 3 bases and J by 6 bases, with 14 bases between the two germline ends.

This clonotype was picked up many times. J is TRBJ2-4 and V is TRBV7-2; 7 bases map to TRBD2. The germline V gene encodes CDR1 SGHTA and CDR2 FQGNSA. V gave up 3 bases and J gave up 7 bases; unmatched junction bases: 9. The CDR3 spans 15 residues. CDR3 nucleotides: TGTGCCAGCAGCTTTGGTGGGGGGGAAGGTAACATTCAGTACTTC. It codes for CASSFGGGEGNIQYF.

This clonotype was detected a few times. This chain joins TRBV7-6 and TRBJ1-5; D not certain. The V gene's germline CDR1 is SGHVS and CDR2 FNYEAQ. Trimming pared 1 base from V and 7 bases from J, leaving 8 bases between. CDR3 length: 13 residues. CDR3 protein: CASSLGRRQPQHF. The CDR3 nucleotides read TGTGCCAGCAGCTTAGGGCGGAGGCAGCCCCAGCATTTT.

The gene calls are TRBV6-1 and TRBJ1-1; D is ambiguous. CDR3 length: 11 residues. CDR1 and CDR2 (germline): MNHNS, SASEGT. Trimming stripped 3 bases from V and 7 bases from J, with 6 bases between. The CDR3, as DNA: TGTGCCAGCAGTGATCGATTTGAAGCTTTCTTT. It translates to CASSDRFEAFF.

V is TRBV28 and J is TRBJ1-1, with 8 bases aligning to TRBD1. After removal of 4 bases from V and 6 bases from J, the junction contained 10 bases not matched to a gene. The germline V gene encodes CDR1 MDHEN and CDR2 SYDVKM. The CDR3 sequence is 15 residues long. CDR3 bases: TGTGCCAGCAGTTCTCCAGGGGGCCCAGCAGCTGAAGCTTTCTTT. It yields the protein CASSSPGGPAAEAFF.

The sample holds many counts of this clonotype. The CDR3 sequence is CASSGGTGGAETQYF. CDR3 bases: TGTGCCAGCAGCGGAGGGACAGGGGGCGCTGAGACCCAGTACTTC. The V and J genes are TRBV9 and TRBJ2-5; 12 bases map to TRBD1. With V trimmed by 3 bases and J by 5 bases, 5 bases remained unmatched. The CDR3 spans 15 residues. Per the germline V gene, CDR1 is SGDLS and CDR2 is YYNGEE. The entire variable domain, with the rest obtained from reference TRBV9 and TRBJ2-5, is as follows: DSGVTQTPKHLITATGQRVTLRCSPRSGDLSVYWYQQSLDQGLQFLIQYYNGEERAKGNILERFSAQQFPDLHSELNLSSLELGDSALYFCASSGGTGGAETQYFGPGTRLLVL.